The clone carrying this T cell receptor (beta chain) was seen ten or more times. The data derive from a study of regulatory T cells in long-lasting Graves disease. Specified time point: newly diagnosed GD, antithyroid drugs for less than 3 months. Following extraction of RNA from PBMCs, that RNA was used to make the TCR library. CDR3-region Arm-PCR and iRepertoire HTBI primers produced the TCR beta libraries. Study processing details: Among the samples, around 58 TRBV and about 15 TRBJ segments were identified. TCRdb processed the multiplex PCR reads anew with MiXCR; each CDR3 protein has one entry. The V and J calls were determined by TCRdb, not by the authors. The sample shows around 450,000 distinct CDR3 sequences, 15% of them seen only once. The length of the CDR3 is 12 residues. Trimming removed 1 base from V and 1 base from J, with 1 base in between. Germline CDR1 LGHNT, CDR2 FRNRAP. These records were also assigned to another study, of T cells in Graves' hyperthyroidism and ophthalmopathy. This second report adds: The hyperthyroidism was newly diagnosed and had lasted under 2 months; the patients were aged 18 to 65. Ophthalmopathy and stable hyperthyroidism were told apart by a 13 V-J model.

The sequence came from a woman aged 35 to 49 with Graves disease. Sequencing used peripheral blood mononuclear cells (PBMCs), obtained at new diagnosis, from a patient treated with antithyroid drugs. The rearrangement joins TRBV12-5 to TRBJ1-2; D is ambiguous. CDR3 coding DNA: TGTGCTAGTGGTTTGGATAACTATGGCTACACCTTC. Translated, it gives CASGLDNYGYTF.